This T cell receptor (beta chain) derives from a study of cytomegalovirus exposure and HLA in healthy donors. Study summary: There were around 390 genotyped donors. Of these, roughly 80% fell in the genetic ancestry cluster associated with self-reported Caucasian donors.

General study results and limits: TCR beta V- and J-gene trimming, according to a later analysis, was linked to a missense DCLRE1C variant. The productive fraction for most TCR beta V segments was about 90% or about 30% in an earlier analysis.

Details on this clone: Its cognate antigen is unknown.

The CDR3 totals 13 residues. Germline V gene lookup returns CDR1 PRHDT and CDR2 FYEKMQ (reference sequence). 60 Vbeta and 13 Jbeta primers were used in PCR. Authors' processing steps: Later work found 80 million to 85 million unique TCR beta chains, with 10 million to 14 million shared. The assay was immunoSEQ multiplex PCR, and TCRdb's table has in-frame clones only and misses some. The V and J calls and clone size come from that table; D and trimming were worked out from the DNA. The sample contains roughly 100,000 clones, roughly 83% of which appear only once. The gene calls are TRBV13 and TRBJ2-5, with 7 bases aligning to TRBD1. The last part of the DNA fits TRBJ2-7 better; the J call may be wrong. The sequenced material came from PBMCs. This sequence originates from a man aged 35-49 years in good health and CMV-seronegative. CDR3 residues: CASRGGPSYEQYF. Written as DNA, the CDR3 is TGTGCCAGCAGAGGGGGCCCCTCCTACGAGCAGTACTTC.